The 25 T cell receptor beta chains given below trace back to one sample, sequenced in a study of OX40 agonist ivuxolimab in advanced cancers. Library preparation was by the immunoSEQ multiplex PCR assay. TCRdb stores this immuneACCESS table with in-frame sequences only. Part of the clones is absent; in the studies checked, under half of the shortfall reflects unresolved V genes, and no reason is known for the rest. This sample is represented by around 68,000 clones; roughly nine tenths of them were singletons. Under 3.5% of the sample is taken by the ten largest. The input for sequencing was CD4+ or CD8+ T cells sorted from blood, taken in a trial of the OX40 agonist ivuxolimab. Source of these receptors: an adult with an advanced solid tumor such as melanoma, head and neck, liver or kidney cancer.

This clone was seen just once. The J gene is TRBJ2-7, the V gene TRBV6-6, with TRBD1 identical over 9 bases. Germline trimming cut 2 bases from V and 7 bases from J; bases unmatched to any gene: 9. Germline-derived CDR1 and CDR2 are MNHNY and SVGAGI (reference sequence). The CDR3 is made up of 15 amino acids. The CDR3 DNA follows: TGTGCCAGCAGTTACGGACAGGGGCGAGAAGGTGAGCAGTACTTC. Protein product: CASSYGQGREGEQYF.

This chain links TRBV10-3 with TRBJ1-2; tentative D call: TRBD1 (6 bases). Germline V gene sequence: CDR1 ENHRY, CDR2 SYGVKD. V lost 0 bases and J 4 bases, leaving 9 bases between the germline ends. This CDR3 has 14 residues. This chain's CDR3 is CAISESQGTYGYTF. In nucleotides, the CDR3 is TGTGCCATCAGTGAGTCACAGGGTACCTATGGCTACACCTTC.

This clone was seen only once. This chain connects TRBV28 to TRBJ2-3; the D gene is possibly TRBD2 (6 bases). CDR1 is MDHEN, CDR2 SYDVKM, per germline. Trimming shortened V by 3 bases and J by 5 bases, and 18 bases separated the two germline ends. The CDR3 is made up of 16 amino acids. DNA of the CDR3: TGTGCCAGCAGTTTGAGTAGGGGACTCAGACAAGATACGCAGTATTTT. This encodes CASSLSRGLRQDTQYF.

This clone appeared once. V and J are TRBV6-1 and TRBJ1-1; D is possibly TRBD1 (5 bases). This CDR3 is 16 amino acids long. The V gene's germline CDR1 is MNHNS and CDR2 SASEGT. Trimming cost V 4 bases and J 3 bases, with 18 bases left between them. The CDR3 reads CASSGRGHGGHTEAFF. For the CDR3, the DNA is TGTGCCAGCAGTGGACGAGGACACGGAGGGCACACTGAAGCTTTCTTT.

In its sample, this clone was seen once. The rearrangement joins TRBV28 to TRBJ1-2; D gene ambiguous. This CDR3 is 12 amino acids long. From germline, CDR1 is MDHEN and CDR2 SYDVKM. Trimming removed 2 bases from V and 4 bases from J, with 5 bases in between. CDR3 protein: CASSLDSYGYTF. In DNA form, the CDR3 reads TGTGCCAGCAGTTTAGATAGCTATGGCTACACCTTC.

V is TRBV9 and J is TRBJ2-7, with D perhaps matching TRBD1 or TRBD2 (5 bases each). The CDR3 runs 16 residues. V gave up 3 bases and J gave up 0 bases, with 16 bases separating them. CDR1 and CDR2 from the germline V gene are SGDLS and YYNGEE. The CDR3 nucleotides read TGTGCCAGCAGCGCCGGGACGCCTTATACCTCCTACGAGCAGTACTTC. Protein product: CASSAGTPYTSYEQYF. Filled out from reference TRBV9 and TRBJ2-7, the complete variable domain reads DSGVTQTPKHLITATGQRVTLRCSPRSGDLSVYWYQQSLDQGLQFLIQYYNGEERAKGNILERFSAQQFPDLHSELNLSSLELGDSALYFCASSAGTPYTSYEQYFGPGTRLTVT.

This chain joins TRBV5-5 and TRBJ1-2; 11 positions match TRBD1. Germline CDR1 is SGHKS and CDR2 is YYEKEE (reference sequence). V lost 1 base, J lost 5 bases, and 10 bases stayed unmatched. The CDR3 runs to 17 residues. CDR3 residues: CASSLRPGTGGQYGYTF. The CDR3 DNA reads TGTGCCAGCAGCTTGCGCCCCGGGACAGGGGGACAATATGGCTACACCTTC.

V usage is TRBV5-6 and J usage is TRBJ1-2, with a possible D match to TRBD1 (5 bases). CDR3 length equals 15 residues. The germline V gene has CDR1 SGHDT and CDR2 YYEEEE. V was pared by 3 bases and J by 8 bases, with 20 bases between. DNA of the CDR3: TGTGCCAGCAGCTGGCCAGGGACGACTCTCGGCGGCTACACCTTC. Protein sequence: CASSWPGTTLGGYTF.

The V gene is TRBV5-4, the J gene TRBJ2-1; 13 bases align to TRBD2. CDR3 length: 17 residues. Germline lookup yields CDR1 SGHNT and CDR2 YYREEE (reference sequence). V lost 1 base, J lost 3 bases, and 4 bases stayed unmatched. CDR3 loop: CASSLRTSGRRYNEQFF. The CDR3 DNA reads TGTGCCAGCAGCTTGAGGACTAGCGGGAGACGCTACAATGAGCAGTTCTTC.

Turning to this clone: Other nucleotide sequences from this sample produce the same CDR3. The chain employs TRBV28 and TRBJ1-1, with 9 bases identical to TRBD1. The CDR3 sequence is 15 residues long. V trimming: 4 bases; J trimming: 3 bases; junction bases outside the gene matches: 6. The germline CDR1 and CDR2 sequences are MDHEN and SYDVKM. CDR3 amino acids: CASSSPGTGHTEAFF. CDR3 in DNA: TGTGCCAGCAGTTCTCCGGGGACAGGGCACACTGAAGCTTTCTTT.

V gene TRBV6-1 combines with J gene TRBJ2-5; D is undetermined. The last part of the DNA fits TRBJ2-7 better; the J call may be wrong. This CDR3 has 14 residues. Germline CDR1 is MNHNS and CDR2 is SASEGT. The CDR3: CASSELVKFYEQYF. CDR3 sequence (DNA): TGTGCCAGCAGTGAACTGGTCAAGTTCTACGAGCAGTACTTC.

This chain uses TRBV18 with TRBJ1-5, with a possible D match to TRBD1 (5 bases). The V end lost 3 bases, the J end lost 9 bases, and 12 bases lay between the germline ends. The CDR3 is 13 residues long. Germline V gene data show CDR1 as KGHSH and CDR2 as LQKENI. CDR3 DNA: TGTGCCAGCTCACCCTCAGGGTTTTCGCCCCAGCATTTT. Its protein is CASSPSGFSPQHF.

V is TRBV28 and J is TRBJ1-2; D unresolved. Trimming pared 5 bases from V and 7 bases from J, leaving 17 bases between. This CDR3 is built from 14 residues. Germline CDR1 is MDHEN and CDR2 is SYDVKM. CDR3 protein: CASSLPDISGGYTF. CDR3 in DNA: TGTGCCAGCAGTCTCCCTGATATCTCGGGTGGCTACACCTTC.

The chain has TRBV19 and TRBJ2-6; D is ambiguous. Germline V gene sequence: CDR1 LNHDA, CDR2 SQIVND (reference sequence). V shed 5 bases and J shed 0 bases, with 8 bases lying between them. The CDR3 is 15 residues long. CDR3 loop: CASSPQISGANVLTF. The DNA of the CDR3 is TGTGCCAGTAGTCCTCAGATCTCTGGGGCCAACGTCCTGACTTTC.

V is TRBV7-6 and J is TRBJ2-2; 8 bases match TRBD1. From germline, CDR1 is SGHVS and CDR2 FNYEAQ. V lost 5 bases and J lost 6; bases outside the gene matches: 8. The CDR3 consists of 15 residues. CDR3 DNA: TGTGCCAGCAGCCGGACAGGGACGGCTTCCGGGGAGCTGTTTTTT. Its protein is CASSRTGTASGELFF. The whole variable domain, remainder taken from reference TRBV7-6 and TRBJ2-2, is GAGVSQSPRYKVTKRGQDVALRCDPISGHVSLYWYRQALGQGPEFLTYFNYEAQQDKSGLPNDRFSAERPEGSISTLTIQRTEQRDSAMYRCASSRTGTASGELFFGEGSRLTVL.

This clone was detected a few times. V usage is TRBV18 and J usage is TRBJ1-1; no clear D gene. Trimming cost V 3 bases and J 5 bases, with 16 bases left between them. The CDR3 is made up of 15 amino acids. CDR1 is KGHSH and CDR2 is LQKENI in the germline V gene. CDR3 in DNA: TGTGCCAGCTCACCTGAAAGCGGAGGGAGGACTGAAGCTTTCTTT. It is translated as CASSPESGGRTEAFF.

The chain has TRBV6-6 and TRBJ2-1; 8 bases agree with TRBD2. The CDR3 runs to 14 residues. V shed 6 bases, J shed 6 bases, and the junction held 7 bases outside the gene matches. CDR1 and CDR2 from the germline V gene are MNHNY and SVGAGI (reference sequence). The CDR3 loop reads CASRWPGLGNEQFF. DNA for the CDR3: TGTGCCAGCAGATGGCCGGGACTAGGCAATGAGCAGTTCTTC.

This clone came up a few times. The genes are TRBV30 and TRBJ1-5; the D is unclear. The germline V gene encodes CDR1 GTSNPN and CDR2 SVGIG (reference sequence). This CDR3 spans 13 amino acids. Between the trimmed V and J ends, which lost 1 base and 10 bases, there was a span of 14 bases. The CDR3 DNA sequence: TGTGCCTGGAGTGCCCTTCGCGAAGGTCCCCAGCATTTT. Translated: CAWSALREGPQHF.

This clone was counted a single time. V usage is TRBV6-6 and J usage is TRBJ1-5, with a weak D call TRBD1 (6 bases). V shed 0 bases and J shed 5 bases, with 14 bases lying between them. CDR3 size: 16 residues. Germline V gene sequence: CDR1 MNHNY, CDR2 SVGAGI (reference sequence). The CDR3 region is CASSYSRGGGYQPQHF. In DNA form, the CDR3 reads TGTGCCAGCAGTTACTCGCGCGGGGGCGGTTATCAGCCCCAGCATTTT.

The genes are TRBV2 and TRBJ2-3; the D gene is possibly TRBD2 (5 bases). The CDR3 has 15 residues. Germline V gene lookup returns CDR1 SNHLY and CDR2 FYNNEI. V dropped 4 bases and J dropped 0 bases, with 11 bases sitting between them. CDR3 sequence (DNA): TGTGCCAGCAGTGTATTTAGCGAGAGCACAGATACGCAGTATTTT. Encoded protein: CASSVFSESTDTQYF.

The J gene is TRBJ2-7, the V gene TRBV4-2; 10 nucleotides match TRBD2. There are 16 residues in the CDR3. The V gene end was trimmed by 4 bases and the J gene end by 4 bases; junction bases not matched to a gene: 10. CDR1 and CDR2 (germline): LGHNA, YNFKEQ. CDR3 region: CASSLGPSGSSYEQYF. CDR3 bases: TGTGCCAGCAGCCTAGGACCTAGCGGGAGTTCTTACGAGCAGTACTTC.

CDR3 in amino acids: CSVSVRSEAFF. In nucleotides, the CDR3 is TGCAGCGTTTCGGTCCGATCGGAAGCTTTCTTT. The chain links TRBV29-1 to TRBJ1-1; D ambiguous. The CDR3 has 11 residues. V was cut by 5 bases and J by 8 bases, with 12 bases left in between. Per the germline V gene, CDR1 is SQVTM and CDR2 is ANQGSEA.

V usage is TRBV30 and J usage is TRBJ1-5; 7 nucleotides line up with TRBD1. Germline CDR1 reads GTSNPN; CDR2 reads SVGIG (reference sequence). Trimming took 4 bases from V and 4 from J; bases not matched to a gene: 7. This CDR3 is built from 14 residues. The CDR3 region has the DNA TGTGCCTGGACTCCGGGACAGACAAATCAGCCCCAGCATTTT. This encodes CAWTPGQTNQPQHF.

The CDR3 DNA follows: TGTGCCAGCAACCTAGGAGGCTCCCAAGAGACCCAGTACTTC. Amino acids: CASNLGGSQETQYF. The J gene is TRBJ2-5, the V gene TRBV9, with D possibly matching TRBD2 (5 bases). V lost 6 bases, J lost 1 base, and 13 bases lay in between. This CDR3 is built from 14 residues. Germline V gives CDR1 SGDLS, CDR2 YYNGEE.

This rearrangement joins TRBV5-5 to TRBJ2-2; D is unclear. Trimming removed 0 bases at V and 6 bases at J, with 9 bases between. Germline lookup yields CDR1 SGHKS and CDR2 YYEKEE (reference sequence). CDR3 length: 14 amino acids. The DNA of the CDR3 is TGTGCCAGCAGCTTGGTCACGGACGCCGGGGAGCTGTTTTTT. Translating gives CASSLVTDAGELFF.